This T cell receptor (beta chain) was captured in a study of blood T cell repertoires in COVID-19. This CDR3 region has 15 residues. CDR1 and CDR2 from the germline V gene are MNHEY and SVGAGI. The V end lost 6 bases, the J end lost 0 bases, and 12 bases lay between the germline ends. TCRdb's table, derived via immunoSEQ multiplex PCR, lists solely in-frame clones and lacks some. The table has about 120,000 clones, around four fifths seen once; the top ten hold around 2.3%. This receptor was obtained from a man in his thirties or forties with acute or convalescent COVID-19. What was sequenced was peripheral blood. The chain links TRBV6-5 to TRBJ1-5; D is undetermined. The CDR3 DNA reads TGTGCCAGCAGCCCCGGGTTGAATAGCAATCAGCCCCAGCATTTT. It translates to CASSPGLNSNQPQHF.